This T cell receptor (beta chain) originates from a study of cytomegalovirus exposure and HLA in healthy donors. Turning to the study itself: An earlier analysis identified fewer than 130 million unique TCR beta sequences in about 200 million T cells. Around 80 million unique TCR sequences came from HLA-typed donors in an early release.

PCR primers comprised 60 Vbeta and 13 Jbeta primers. Assay used: immunoSEQ multiplex PCR; TCRdb lists only in-frame clones, some missing. The sample consists of 100,000 to 150,000 clones, about 80% of them appearing once. Sample: PBMCs. This TCR was recovered from a man younger than 45 in good health and CMV-seronegative.

CDR3 sequence: CASSLPIGRDTNTEAFF. CDR3 nucleotide sequence: TGTGCCAGCAGCTTACCGATTGGCCGGGACACGAACACTGAAGCTTTCTTT. The chain employs TRBV11-3 and TRBJ1-1, with D possibly matching TRBD1 (6 bases). CDR3 length: 17 amino acids. The V gene's germline CDR1 is SGHNT and CDR2 YENEEA. The V gene lost 2 bases and the J gene lost 1 base, with 17 bases spanning the gap.